This T cell receptor (beta chain) was obtained from a study of T cell responses to AZD1222 COVID-19 vaccine. Libraries were prepared by immunoSEQ multiplex PCR; TCRdb keeps only in-frame clonotypes and omits some of them. The data contain tens of thousands of clones, around 90% of them singletons. This CDR3 is 17 amino acids long. Trimming removed 4 bases at V and 1 base at J, with 17 bases between. In germline, CDR1 is PRHDT, CDR2 FYEKMQ (reference sequence). Points on this clone: The antigen remains unidentified.

Study observations and caveats: Repertoire sampling happened only post peak T cell response. Among the donors, most were white British and more were female, and clonal diversity was possibly underestimated. Among vaccine-associated CD4 TCRs, coverage spanned spike, with dominance at 160-218 and 743-854.

The material sequenced was peripheral blood, taken on day 0 of MenACWY control vaccination. The chain couples TRBV13 to TRBJ2-1, with a tentative D call TRBD1 (6 bases). The clonotype originates from an adult in good health. The CDR3 here is CASSSGEGVVSYNEQFF. The CDR3 bases are TGTGCCAGCAGCTCCGGCGAGGGGGTGGTATCCTACAATGAGCAGTTCTTC.